The 4 T cell receptor beta chains presented below share a single source sample, sequenced in a study of T-cell reconstitution after alpha-beta-depleted transplantation in children. Unique molecular identifiers were used to barcode this TCRbeta library. Using its own MiXCR run on the PCR reads, TCRdb lists one record per CDR3 protein. The repertoire includes about 540,000 distinct CDR3 sequences, 18% of them detected once, and more than 2.5% sits in the top ten. Sequenced here: PBMCs from the stem cell graft donor, sampled from the stem cell graft. All receptors derive from a human donor who donated a stem cell graft to a child with acute lymphoblastic leukemia.

This clonotype was counted at least ten times. The chain couples TRBV19 to TRBJ2-7; D may correspond to TRBD1 or TRBD2 (5 bases each). CDR3 length equals 14 residues. V was clipped by 3 bases and J by 1 base, with 10 bases between them. Germline V gene lookup returns CDR1 LNHDA and CDR2 SQIVND (reference sequence). In DNA form, the CDR3 reads TGTGCCAGTAGTATGGGGGACGCGTCCTACGAGCAGTACTTC. It translates to CASSMGDASYEQYF.

The V gene is TRBV6-1, the J gene TRBJ2-2; TRBD1 might be the D (5 bases). This CDR3 region has 15 residues. The germline V gene encodes CDR1 MNHNS and CDR2 SASEGT. The germline V and J ends were trimmed by 5 bases and 4 bases, with 14 bases remaining between them. The CDR3 DNA reads as TGTGCCAGCAGTACAGGTGACGCGAGCACCGGGGAGCTGTTTTTT. It specifies CASSTGDASTGELFF.

This clonotype has more than one count but fewer than ten. This chain connects TRBV20-1 to TRBJ2-7, with no clear D. Germline V gene lookup returns CDR1 DFQATT and CDR2 SNEGSKA (reference sequence). V lost 6 bases and J lost 3, with 6 bases in between. The CDR3 contains 10 residues. CDR3 DNA sequence: TGCAGTGCCAGCCACTACGAGCAGTACTTC. It translates to CSASHYEQYF.

The chain recombines TRBV20-1 with TRBJ2-7; 9 bases are a match to TRBD2. V lost 4 bases to trimming and J lost 0 bases; unmatched junction nucleotides: 7. CDR3 length equals 15 residues. Germline assignment: CDR1 DFQATT and CDR2 SNEGSKA (reference sequence). CDR3 loop: CSATPRLAVSYEQYF. The CDR3 DNA reads TGCAGTGCTACACCCCGACTAGCGGTCTCCTACGAGCAGTACTTC.